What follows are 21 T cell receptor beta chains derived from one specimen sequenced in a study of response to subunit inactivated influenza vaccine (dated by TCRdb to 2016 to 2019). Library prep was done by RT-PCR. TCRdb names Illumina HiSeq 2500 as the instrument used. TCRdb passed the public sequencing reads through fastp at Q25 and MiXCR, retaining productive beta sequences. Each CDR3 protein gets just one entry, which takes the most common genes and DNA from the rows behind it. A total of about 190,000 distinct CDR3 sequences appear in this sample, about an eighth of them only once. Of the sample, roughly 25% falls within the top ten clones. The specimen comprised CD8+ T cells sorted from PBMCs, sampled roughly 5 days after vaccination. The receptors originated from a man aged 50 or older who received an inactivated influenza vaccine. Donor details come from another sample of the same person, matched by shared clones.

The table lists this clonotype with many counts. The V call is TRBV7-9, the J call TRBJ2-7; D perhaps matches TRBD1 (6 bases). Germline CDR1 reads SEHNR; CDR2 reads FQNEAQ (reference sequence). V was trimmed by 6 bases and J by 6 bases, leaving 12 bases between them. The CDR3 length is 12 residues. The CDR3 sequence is CASRGGQSEQYF. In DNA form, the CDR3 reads TGTGCCAGCAGGGGTGGACAGAGCGAGCAGTACTTC.

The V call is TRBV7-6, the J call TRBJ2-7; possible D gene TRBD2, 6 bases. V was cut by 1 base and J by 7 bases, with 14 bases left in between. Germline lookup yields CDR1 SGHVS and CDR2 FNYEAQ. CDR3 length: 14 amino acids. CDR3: CASSLGLGSREQYF. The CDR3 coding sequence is TGTGCCAGCAGCTTAGGACTAGGATCGAGGGAGCAGTACTTC.

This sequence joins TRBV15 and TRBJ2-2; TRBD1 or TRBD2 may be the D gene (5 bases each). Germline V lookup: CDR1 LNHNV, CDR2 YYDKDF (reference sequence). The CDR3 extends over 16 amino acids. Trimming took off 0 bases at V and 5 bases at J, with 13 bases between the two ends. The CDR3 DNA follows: TGTGCCACCAGCAGAGATTGGCCGGGGCGGACCGGGGAGCTGTTTTTT. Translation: CATSRDWPGRTGELFF.

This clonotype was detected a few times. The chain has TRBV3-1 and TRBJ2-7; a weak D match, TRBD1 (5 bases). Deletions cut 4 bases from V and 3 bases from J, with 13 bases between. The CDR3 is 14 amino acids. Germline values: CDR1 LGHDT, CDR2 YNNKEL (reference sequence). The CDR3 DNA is TGTGCCAGCAGCCCCTTCGGACAAGTCTACGAGCAGTACTTC. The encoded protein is CASSPFGQVYEQYF.

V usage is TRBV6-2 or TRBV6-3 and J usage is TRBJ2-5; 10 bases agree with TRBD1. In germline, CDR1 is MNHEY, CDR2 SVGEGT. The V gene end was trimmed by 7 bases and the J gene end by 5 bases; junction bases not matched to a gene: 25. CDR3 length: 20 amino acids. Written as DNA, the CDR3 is TGTGCCAGCACCTCGATGGGCGTCCCGGGACAGGGGAGGGTTGAGGAGACCCAGTACTTC. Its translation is CASTSMGVPGQGRVEETQYF.

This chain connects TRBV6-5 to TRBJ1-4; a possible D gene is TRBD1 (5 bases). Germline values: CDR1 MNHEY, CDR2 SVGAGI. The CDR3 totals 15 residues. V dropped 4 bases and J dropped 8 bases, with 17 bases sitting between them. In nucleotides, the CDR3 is TGTGCCAGCAGTTCCCCCGGGACCCTGGGCGAAAAACTGTTTTTT. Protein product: CASSSPGTLGEKLFF.

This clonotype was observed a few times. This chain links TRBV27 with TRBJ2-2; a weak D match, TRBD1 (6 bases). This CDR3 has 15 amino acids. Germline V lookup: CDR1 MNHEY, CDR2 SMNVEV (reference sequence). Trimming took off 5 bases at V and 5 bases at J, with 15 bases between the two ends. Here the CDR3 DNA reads TGTGCCAGCAGTAACCAGGGGTCAAAGACCGGGGAGCTGTTTTTT. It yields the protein CASSNQGSKTGELFF.

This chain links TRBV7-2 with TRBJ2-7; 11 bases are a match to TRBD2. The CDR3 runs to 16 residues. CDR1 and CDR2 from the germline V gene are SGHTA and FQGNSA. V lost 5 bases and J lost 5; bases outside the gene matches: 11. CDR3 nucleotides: TGTGCCAGCAGCATAGATCCGGGACTAGCGGCTAACGAGCAGTACTTC. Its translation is CASSIDPGLAANEQYF.

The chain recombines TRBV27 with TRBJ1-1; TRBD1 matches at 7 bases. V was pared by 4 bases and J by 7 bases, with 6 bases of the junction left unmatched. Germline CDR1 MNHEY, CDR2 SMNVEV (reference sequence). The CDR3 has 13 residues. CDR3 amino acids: CASSWDSRFEAFF. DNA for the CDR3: TGTGCCAGCAGTTGGGACAGCAGATTTGAAGCTTTCTTT.

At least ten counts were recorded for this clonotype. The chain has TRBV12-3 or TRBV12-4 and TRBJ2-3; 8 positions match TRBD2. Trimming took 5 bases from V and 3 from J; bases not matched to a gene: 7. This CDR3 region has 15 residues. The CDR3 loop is CASSPGVAGTDTQYF. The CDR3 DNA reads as TGTGCCAGCAGTCCCGGGGTAGCGGGGACAGATACGCAGTATTTT.

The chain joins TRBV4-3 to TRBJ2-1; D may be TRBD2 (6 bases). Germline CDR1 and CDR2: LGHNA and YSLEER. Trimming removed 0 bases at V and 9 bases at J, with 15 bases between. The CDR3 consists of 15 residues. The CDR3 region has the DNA TGCGCCAGCAGCCAAGATGGGGCTCCGACTAGTGAGCAGTTCTTC. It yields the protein CASSQDGAPTSEQFF.

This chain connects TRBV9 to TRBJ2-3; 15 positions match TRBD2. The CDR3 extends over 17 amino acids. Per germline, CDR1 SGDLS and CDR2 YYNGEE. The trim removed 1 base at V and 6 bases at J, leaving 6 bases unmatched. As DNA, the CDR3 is TGTGCCAGCAGCGTACCCCGGACTAGCGGGAGGGTTGATACGCAGTATTTT. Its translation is CASSVPRTSGRVDTQYF.

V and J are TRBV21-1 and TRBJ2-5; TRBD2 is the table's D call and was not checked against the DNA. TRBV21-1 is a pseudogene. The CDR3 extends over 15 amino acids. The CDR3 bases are TGTGCCAGCAGCACCCGGGCTAGCGGGAGCGAGACCCAGTACTTC. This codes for CASSTRASGSETQYF.

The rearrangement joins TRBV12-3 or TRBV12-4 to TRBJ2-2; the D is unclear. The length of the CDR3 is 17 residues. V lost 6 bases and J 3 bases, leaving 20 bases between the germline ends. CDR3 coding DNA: TGTGCCAGCAGCAATACTAACTGGGCCTCGGACACCGGGGAGCTGTTTTTT. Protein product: CASSNTNWASDTGELFF.

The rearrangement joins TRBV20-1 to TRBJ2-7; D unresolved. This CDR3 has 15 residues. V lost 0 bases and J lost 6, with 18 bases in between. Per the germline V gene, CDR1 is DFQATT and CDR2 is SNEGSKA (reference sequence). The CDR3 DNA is TGCAGTGCTAGAGATAGGACCGGGCCCCTCGGCGAGCAGTACTTC. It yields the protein CSARDRTGPLGEQYF.

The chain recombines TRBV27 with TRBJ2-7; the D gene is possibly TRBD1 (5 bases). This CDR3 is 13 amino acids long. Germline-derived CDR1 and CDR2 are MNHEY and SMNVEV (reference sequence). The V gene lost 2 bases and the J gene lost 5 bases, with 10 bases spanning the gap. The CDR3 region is CASSLAGWDEQYF. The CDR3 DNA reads TGTGCCAGCAGTTTAGCAGGGTGGGACGAGCAGTACTTC.

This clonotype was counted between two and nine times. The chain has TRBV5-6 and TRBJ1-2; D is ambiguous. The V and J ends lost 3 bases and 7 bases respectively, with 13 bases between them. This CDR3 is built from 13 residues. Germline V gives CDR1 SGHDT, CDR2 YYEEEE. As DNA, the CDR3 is TGTGCCAGCAGCTCCATGAATGGACTTGGCTACACCTTC. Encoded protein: CASSSMNGLGYTF.

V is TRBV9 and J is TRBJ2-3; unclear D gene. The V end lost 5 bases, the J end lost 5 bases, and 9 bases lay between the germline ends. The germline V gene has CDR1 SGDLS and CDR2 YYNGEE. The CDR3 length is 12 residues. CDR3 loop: CASSSMEDTQYF. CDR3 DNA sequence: TGTGCCAGCAGTTCCATGGAAGATACGCAGTATTTT.

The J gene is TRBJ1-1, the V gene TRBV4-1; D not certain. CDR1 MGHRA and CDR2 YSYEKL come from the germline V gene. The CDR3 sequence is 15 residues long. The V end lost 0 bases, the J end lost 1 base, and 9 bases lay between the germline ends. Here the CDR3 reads CASSQDQWKNTEAFF. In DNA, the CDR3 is TGCGCCAGCAGCCAAGATCAATGGAAGAACACTGAAGCTTTCTTT.

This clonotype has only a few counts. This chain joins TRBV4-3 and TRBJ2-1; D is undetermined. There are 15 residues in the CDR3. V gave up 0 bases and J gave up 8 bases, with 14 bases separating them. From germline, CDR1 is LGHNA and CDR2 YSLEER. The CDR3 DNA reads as TGCGCCAGCAGCCAAGAAAAGGATACATACGATGAGCAGTTCTTC. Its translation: CASSQEKDTYDEQFF.

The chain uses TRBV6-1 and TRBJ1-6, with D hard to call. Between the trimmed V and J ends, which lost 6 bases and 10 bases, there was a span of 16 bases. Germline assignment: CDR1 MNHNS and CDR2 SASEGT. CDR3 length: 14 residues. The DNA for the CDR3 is TGTGCCAGCAGACTGGAGGCCCTAGGGTCACCCCTCCACTTT. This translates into CASRLEALGSPLHF.